A single sample gave rise to the 21 T cell receptor beta chains below, sequenced in a study of T cells in Graves' hyperthyroidism and ophthalmopathy. Researchers amplified the TCR beta CDR3 regions from RNA transcripts. A first-round RT-PCR of the TCR CDR3 used the HTBI primer set. Via MiXCR, TCRdb re-called the multiplex PCR reads, giving one row per CDR3 protein. The data hold around 360,000 distinct CDR3 sequences, with roughly 15% observed a single time. Sequenced: blood. These receptors were taken from a woman aged 60-75 years with Graves' ophthalmopathy.

This clonotype was recorded at least ten times. The chain carries TRBV5-4 and TRBJ1-5; D gene ambiguous. The germline gives CDR1 SGHNT, CDR2 YYREEE (reference sequence). The CDR3 has 12 amino acids. Trimming cost V 5 bases and J 3 bases, with 6 bases left between them. For the CDR3, the DNA is TGTGCCAGCAGTTTACCCAATCAGCCCCAGCATTTT. Protein sequence: CASSLPNQPQHF.

About this clonotype: A much larger clone differs from this one at a single base, so this may be a read error. The rearrangement uses TRBV6-2 or TRBV6-3 and TRBJ1-3; TRBD1 matches 10 bases. Germline CDR1 reads MNHEY; CDR2 reads SVGEGT. V shed 5 bases, J shed 5 bases, and the junction held 6 bases outside the gene matches. This CDR3 spans 15 amino acids. The CDR3 DNA follows: TGTGCCAGCAGTCCGGGACAGGGGCGCAGAAACACCATATATTTT. It is translated as CASSPGQGRRNTIYF.

The chain couples TRBV12-3 or TRBV12-4 to TRBJ1-2; tentatively, D is TRBD1 (6 bases). Trimming stripped 2 bases from V and 7 bases from J, with 8 bases between. The CDR3 runs to 12 residues. The CDR3 sequence is CASSLTRGGYTF. CDR3 DNA: TGTGCCAGCAGTTTAACCAGGGGTGGCTACACCTTC.

This clonotype was seen ten or more times. The rearrangement joins TRBV3-1 to TRBJ2-7; TRBD1 agrees at 10 bases. Germline trimming cut 7 bases from V and 4 bases from J; bases unmatched to any gene: 7. Germline V CDR1 and CDR2: LGHDT, YNNKEL (reference sequence). The CDR3 extends over 14 amino acids. CDR3 amino acids: CASTSRDRGYEQYF. Written as DNA, the CDR3 is TGTGCCAGCACCTCACGGGACAGGGGTTACGAGCAGTACTTC.

The chain is built from TRBV19 and TRBJ1-5, with TRBD1 as a possible D gene (6 bases). CDR1 and CDR2 from the germline V gene are LNHDA and SQIVND (reference sequence). Trimming stripped 4 bases from V and 1 base from J, with 11 bases between. CDR3 length: 15 residues. In nucleotides, the CDR3 is TGTGCCAGTAGTAATACCGGGACAAGCAATCAGCCCCAGCATTTT. This encodes CASSNTGTSNQPQHF.

The table lists this clonotype with many counts. V is TRBV3-1 and J is TRBJ1-1; D gene uncertain. CDR3 length: 11 amino acids. Germline CDR1 and CDR2: LGHDT and YNNKEL (reference sequence). The V end was cut by 4 bases, the J end by 5 bases, with 5 bases between. As DNA, the CDR3 is TGTGCCAGCAGCCGTCGGACTGAAGCTTTCTTT. It is translated as CASSRRTEAFF.

This clonotype was seen many times. This chain links TRBV27 with TRBJ2-5; a possible D gene is TRBD1 (5 bases). Germline V gene lookup returns CDR1 MNHEY and CDR2 SMNVEV (reference sequence). V lost 6 bases and J lost 7, with 18 bases in between. CDR3 size: 14 residues. The CDR3 is CASRPRATTGTQYF. The CDR3 nucleotides are TGTGCCAGCAGACCCCGGGCAACTACAGGGACCCAGTACTTC.

This clonotype was picked up many times. The rearrangement links TRBV27 to TRBJ2-4, with TRBD1 as a possible D gene (6 bases). Trimming pared 5 bases from V and 7 bases from J, leaving 18 bases between. This CDR3 is 15 amino acids long. CDR1 and CDR2 from the germline V gene are MNHEY and SMNVEV (reference sequence). The CDR3 DNA follows: TGTGCCAGCAGTAGTTACAGGGATTTAGGTAACATTCAGTACTTC. Protein: CASSSYRDLGNIQYF.

This clonotype showed up many times. The chain uses TRBV7-9 and TRBJ2-7; 14 bases match TRBD2. Germline assignment: CDR1 SEHNR and CDR2 FQNEAQ (reference sequence). The CDR3 is 20 residues long. V was pared by 4 bases and J by 0 bases, with 14 bases of the junction left unmatched. The DNA of the CDR3 is TGTGCCAGCAGCTATTCTCCGGGACTAGCGGGAGAGGGATCCTCCTACGAGCAGTACTTC. Protein sequence: CASSYSPGLAGEGSSYEQYF. The full variable domain, its missing parts supplied by reference TRBV7-9 and TRBJ2-7, is DTGVSQNPRHKITKRGQNVTFRCDPISEHNRLYWYRQTLGQGPEFLTYFQNEAQLEKSRLLSDRFSAERPKGSFSTLEIQRTEQGDSAMYLCASSYSPGLAGEGSSYEQYFGPGTRLTVT.

There are many counts of this clonotype. V and J are TRBV20-1 and TRBJ2-3; D ambiguous. V gave up 6 bases and J gave up 2 bases, with 12 bases separating them. CDR1 and CDR2 (germline): DFQATT, SNEGSKA (reference sequence). CDR3 size: 13 residues. CDR3 sequence: CSAPTYSTDTQYF. The CDR3, as DNA: TGCAGTGCCCCGACTTACTCCACAGATACGCAGTATTTT.

This clonotype has a count of ten or more. The rearrangement joins TRBV6-6 to TRBJ2-2, with D perhaps matching TRBD2 (6 bases). The germline V gene has CDR1 MNHNY and CDR2 SVGAGI (reference sequence). Trimming left V 0 bases short and J 2 bases short, with 13 bases between. The CDR3 consists of 17 residues. CDR3 in amino acids: CASSYSVGSGNTGELFF. CDR3 nucleotide sequence: TGTGCCAGCAGTTACTCGGTCGGGAGTGGTAACACCGGGGAGCTGTTTTTT.

This clonotype was seen only a few times. The chain has TRBV9 and TRBJ2-1, with TRBD2 as a possible D gene (6 bases). This CDR3 has 15 residues. In germline, CDR1 is SGDLS, CDR2 YYNGEE. The V and J ends lost 4 bases and 4 bases respectively, with 15 bases between them. The CDR3 is CASSPSGTQYNEQFF. DNA of the CDR3: TGTGCCAGCAGCCCTTCCGGGACTCAGTACAATGAGCAGTTCTTC.

This clonotype appeared many times. The V gene is TRBV7-9, the J gene TRBJ2-3; TRBD2 agrees at 10 bases. The germline V gene has CDR1 SEHNR and CDR2 FQNEAQ (reference sequence). Germline trimming cut 6 bases from V and 3 bases from J; bases unmatched to any gene: 3. The CDR3 loop spans 14 amino acids. The CDR3 DNA reads TGTGCCAGCAGTATAGCGGGAGGAACAGATACGCAGTATTTT. It codes for CASSIAGGTDTQYF.

The chain joins TRBV14 to TRBJ2-2, with 8 bases identical to TRBD2. The CDR3 spans 16 residues. J lost 6 bases, V lost 0 bases, and 6 bases had no gene match. CDR1 and CDR2 from the germline V gene are SGHDN and FVKESK. As DNA, the CDR3 is TGTGCCAGCAGCCAAGATCCACTAGCGGAGGCCGGGGAGCTGTTTTTT. Protein: CASSQDPLAEAGELFF.

The chain links TRBV12-3 or TRBV12-4 to TRBJ2-4; D is possibly TRBD2 (7 bases). The CDR3 runs 13 residues. Deletions cut 3 bases from V and 8 bases from J, with 11 bases between. The CDR3 sequence is CASSLRGRDIQYF. CDR3 in DNA: TGTGCCAGCAGTTTGCGGGGGCGGGACATTCAGTACTTC.

In this sample, this clonotype turned up many times. The gene calls are TRBV12-3 or TRBV12-4 and TRBJ1-1, with D possibly TRBD1 on 5 matching bases. The CDR3 is 15 amino acids. V was pared by 5 bases and J by 2 bases, with 15 bases between. CDR3 residues: CASSPRDGGNTEAFF. Written as DNA, the CDR3 is TGTGCCAGCAGTCCACGGGACGGGGGAAACACTGAAGCTTTCTTT.

The sample holds many counts of this clonotype. The genes are TRBV27 and TRBJ1-6, with 9 nucleotides matching TRBD1. Germline-derived CDR1 and CDR2 are MNHEY and SMNVEV (reference sequence). The CDR3 contains 15 residues. The V gene end was trimmed by 8 bases and the J gene end by 9 bases; junction bases not matched to a gene: 11. As DNA, the CDR3 is TGTGCCAGCGGTGACCCGGGACAGGGAGGTTCACCCCTCCACTTT. Its translation: CASGDPGQGGSPLHF.

This clonotype has more than one count but fewer than ten. This sequence joins TRBV5-1 and TRBJ1-6, with 11 bases fitting TRBD1. Germline-derived CDR1 and CDR2 are SGHRS and YFSETQ. After removal of 0 bases from V and 0 bases from J, the junction contained 2 bases not matched to a gene. CDR3 length: 18 residues. The CDR3: CASSLAGTGGSYNSPLHF. For the CDR3, the DNA is TGCGCCAGCAGCTTGGCCGGGACAGGGGGCTCCTATAATTCACCCCTCCACTTT.

The V call is TRBV20-1, the J call TRBJ2-1; 10 positions match TRBD2. The CDR3 loop spans 15 amino acids. The germline V gene encodes CDR1 DFQATT and CDR2 SNEGSKA (reference sequence). The ends lost 3 bases at V and 7 bases at J; junction bases unmatched: 9. CDR3 loop: CSASPASGSGNEQFF. CDR3 in DNA: TGCAGTGCTAGTCCCGCTAGCGGGAGTGGAAATGAGCAGTTCTTC.

Written as DNA, the CDR3 is TGCAGTGCTAGATCCGAATTTTACAGGGACTCCCCTGAGGGCTACACCTTC. Amino acid sequence: CSARSEFYRDSPEGYTF. This chain joins TRBV20-1 and TRBJ1-2; possibly TRBD1 for D (6 bases). The V end lost 2 bases, the J end lost 8 bases, and 27 bases lay between the germline ends. This CDR3 is 17 amino acids long. Germline assignment: CDR1 DFQATT and CDR2 SNEGSKA (reference sequence).

The CDR3, as DNA: TGCGCCAGCAGCTCTTCGACAGGGAACCCGTTCTTC. It is translated as CASSSSTGNPFF. The V and J genes are TRBV5-1 and TRBJ2-1; 7 bases align to TRBD1. The junction had 9 bases not matched to a gene; V was cut back by 3 bases and J by 15 bases. Germline V gene sequence: CDR1 SGHRS, CDR2 YFSETQ. The CDR3 is made up of 12 amino acids.